This record covers a single TCR beta chain. There is no known antigen for this receptor. No base quality values were provided; no much bigger clone lies one nucleotide off. TCRbeta CDR3 regions were amplified from genomic DNA using the immunoSEQ Assay, a bias-controlled multiplex PCR. Under the source paper's analysis protocol: Nucleated cell counts per sample were estimated from amplification of reference gene primers within the assay. To quantify the absolute abundance of each unique TCRbeta CDR3 rearrangement, sequence reads were collapsed and filtered. For each sample, productive Simpson clonality was calculated by taking the square root of Simpson's diversity index across productive rearrangements. Entries here come from immuneACCESS through TCRdb and include only in-frame sequences with V and J called. Some clones fail to appear in such tables; in the studies checked, an unresolved V gene covers under half of the shortfall, and the cause of the remainder is unknown. V and J calls and clone size are copied from that table; D and trimming were computed from the DNA. The sample table lists about 140,000 clones, around 83% of them with a count of one. Jointly, the top ten make up about 8% of the sample.

This entry is derived from a study of blood T cell repertoires in COVID-19 (dated by TCRdb to about 2020). Turning to the overall study: The collaborator samples originated in the United States, Italy and Spain and spanned the acute and convalescent phases of COVID-19. Subjects who had been exposed to COVID-19, were actively infected with it, or had recovered from it provided the deeply sampled blood TCRbeta repertoires that made up the dataset. A de-identified subject ID, COVID-19 status, age in years and sex were almost always included in the sample metadata. The repertoires were released in a freely available public database intended as a resource for research on the immune response to SARS-CoV-2. The material from the prospective study consisted of cDNA or gDNA derived from T cells, B-cell-depleted T cells, or PBMCs. Where available, HLA class I and class II types were obtained from metadata supplied by the sample provider rather than from assay-based typing. The samples were drawn from two sources: the first 160 participants of the ongoing ImmuneRACE study, and approximately 1,300 subjects contributed by 6 global collaborators.

The CDR3 runs 15 amino acids, cysteine and phenylalanine included. Only the CDR3 DNA stays, 45 bases, in frame from base 1. From the germline V gene, CDR1 is MNHEY and CDR2 is SVGAGI. V has 6 bases trimmed and J has 6 bases trimmed; junction bases matching no gene number 8. General study outcomes and caveats: Clinical and demographic metadata were provided uncurated, with the amount varying by source and participant.

Each collaborating institution followed its own protocols to collect whole blood in K2EDTA tubes. For TCRbeta analysis, collaborators shipped samples as frozen whole blood, isolated PBMCs, or DNA extracted from either of those sample types. The rearrangement joined TRBV6-5 to TRBJ2-3; 11 bases in between match TRBD1. Material: peripheral blood. This clonotype was obtained from a woman aged 55-70 years with acute or convalescent COVID-19. At the DNA level, the sequence is TGTGCCAGCAGCCAGGGACAGGGGGTATTCGATACGCAGTATTTT. This gives the protein CASSQGQGVFDTQYF.